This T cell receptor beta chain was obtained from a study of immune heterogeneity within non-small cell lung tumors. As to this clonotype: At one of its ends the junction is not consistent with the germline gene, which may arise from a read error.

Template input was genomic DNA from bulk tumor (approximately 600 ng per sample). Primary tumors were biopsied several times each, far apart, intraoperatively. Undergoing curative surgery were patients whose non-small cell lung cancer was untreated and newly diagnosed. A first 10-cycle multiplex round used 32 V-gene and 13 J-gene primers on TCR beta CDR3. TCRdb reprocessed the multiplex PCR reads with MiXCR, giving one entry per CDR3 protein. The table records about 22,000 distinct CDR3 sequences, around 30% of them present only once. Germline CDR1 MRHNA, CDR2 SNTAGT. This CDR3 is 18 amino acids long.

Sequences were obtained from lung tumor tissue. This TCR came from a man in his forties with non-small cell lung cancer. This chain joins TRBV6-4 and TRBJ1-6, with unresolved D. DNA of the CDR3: TGTGCCAGCAGTGACTCTGGGAAGAGCAGCTCCTATAATTCACCCCTCCCCTTT. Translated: CASSDSGKSSSYNSPLPF.